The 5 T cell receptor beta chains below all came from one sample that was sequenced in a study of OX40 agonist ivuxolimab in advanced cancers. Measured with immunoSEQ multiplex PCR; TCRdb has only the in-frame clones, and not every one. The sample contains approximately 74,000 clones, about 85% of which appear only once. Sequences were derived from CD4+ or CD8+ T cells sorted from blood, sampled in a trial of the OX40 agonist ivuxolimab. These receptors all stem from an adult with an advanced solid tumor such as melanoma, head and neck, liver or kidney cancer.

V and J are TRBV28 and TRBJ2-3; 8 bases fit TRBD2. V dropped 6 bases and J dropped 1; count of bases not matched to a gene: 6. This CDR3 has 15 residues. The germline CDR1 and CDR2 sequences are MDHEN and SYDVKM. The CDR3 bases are TGTGCCAGCAGGGGTAGCGGGGCACGCACAGATACGCAGTATTTT. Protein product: CASRGSGARTDTQYF.

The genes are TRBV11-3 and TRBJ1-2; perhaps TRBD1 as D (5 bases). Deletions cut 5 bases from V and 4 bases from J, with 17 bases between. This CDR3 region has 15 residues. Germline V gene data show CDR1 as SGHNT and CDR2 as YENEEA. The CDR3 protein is CASSPHRQTSYGYTF. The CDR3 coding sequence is TGTGCCAGCAGCCCCCATCGACAGACATCCTATGGCTACACCTTC. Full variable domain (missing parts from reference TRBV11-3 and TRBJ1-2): EAGVVQSPRYKIIEKKQPVAFWCNPISGHNTLYWYLQNLGQGPELLIRYENEEAVDDSQLPKDRFSAERLKGVDSTLKIQPAELGDSAVYLCASSPHRQTSYGYTFGSGTRLTVV.

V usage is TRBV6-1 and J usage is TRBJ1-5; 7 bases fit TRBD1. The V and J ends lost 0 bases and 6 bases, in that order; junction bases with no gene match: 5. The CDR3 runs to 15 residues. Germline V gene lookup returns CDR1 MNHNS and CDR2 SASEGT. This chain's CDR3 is CASSEATGPTQPQHF. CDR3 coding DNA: TGTGCCAGCAGTGAAGCGACAGGGCCCACTCAGCCCCAGCATTTT.

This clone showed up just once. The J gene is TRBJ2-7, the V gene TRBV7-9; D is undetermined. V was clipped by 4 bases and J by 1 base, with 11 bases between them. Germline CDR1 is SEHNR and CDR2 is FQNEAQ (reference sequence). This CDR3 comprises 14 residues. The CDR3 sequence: CASSSLAESYEQYF. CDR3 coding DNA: TGTGCCAGCAGCTCCCTCGCGGAATCCTACGAGCAGTACTTC.

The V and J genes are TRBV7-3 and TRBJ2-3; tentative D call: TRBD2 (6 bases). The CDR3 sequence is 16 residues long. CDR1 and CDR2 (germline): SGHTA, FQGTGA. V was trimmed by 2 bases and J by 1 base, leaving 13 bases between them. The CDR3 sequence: CASSLGGGAGTDTQYF. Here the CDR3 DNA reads TGTGCCAGCAGCTTAGGCGGCGGGGCCGGCACAGATACGCAGTATTTT.